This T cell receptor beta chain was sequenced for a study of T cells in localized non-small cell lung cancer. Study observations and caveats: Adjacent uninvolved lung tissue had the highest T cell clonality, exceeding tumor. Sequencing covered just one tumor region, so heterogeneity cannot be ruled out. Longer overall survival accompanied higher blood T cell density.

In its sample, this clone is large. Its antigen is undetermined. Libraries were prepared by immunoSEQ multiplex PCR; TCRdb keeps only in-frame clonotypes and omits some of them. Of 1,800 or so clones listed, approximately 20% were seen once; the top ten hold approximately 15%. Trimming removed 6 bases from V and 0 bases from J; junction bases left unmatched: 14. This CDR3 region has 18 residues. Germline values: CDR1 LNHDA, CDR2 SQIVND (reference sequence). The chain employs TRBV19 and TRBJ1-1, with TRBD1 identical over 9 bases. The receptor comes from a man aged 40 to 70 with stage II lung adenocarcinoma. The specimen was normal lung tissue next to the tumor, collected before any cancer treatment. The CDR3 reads CASSPGGGQGLMNTEAFF. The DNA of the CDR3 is TGTGCCAGTAGCCCTGGGGGCGGACAGGGGCTCATGAACACTGAAGCTTTCTTT.